Listed here are 26 T cell receptor beta chains from one sample, sequenced in a study of blood T cells in healthy people across ages. Primers used in a second PCR of about 7 to 12 cycles were a sample-barcoded 5' primer and a J-beta primer mix. MiXCR, applied by TCRdb to the 5' RACE reads, yields one record per CDR3 protein. This sample carries 980,000 or so distinct CDR3 sequences, 45% to 50% of them seen once, and the ten largest clones take around an eighth. The material sequenced was blood. These receptors came from a man aged 25 to 40 in good health.

In its sample, this clonotype was seen many times. This chain connects TRBV4-1 to TRBJ2-2; 12 bases match TRBD2. The germline V gene has CDR1 MGHRA and CDR2 YSYEKL. The V gene end was trimmed by 4 bases and the J gene end by 6 bases; junction bases not matched to a gene: 6. The CDR3 covers 16 residues. This chain's CDR3 is CASSLSLAGGPGELFF. The DNA of the CDR3 is TGCGCCAGCAGCCTCTCTCTAGCGGGGGGGCCCGGGGAGCTGTTTTTT.

V usage is TRBV20-1 and J usage is TRBJ1-2; D call uncertain. Germline V gives CDR1 DFQATT, CDR2 SNEGSKA (reference sequence). This CDR3 region has 14 residues. Trimming took off 5 bases at V and 4 bases at J, with 17 bases between the two ends. The CDR3 region is CSARPKGLGYGYTF. Written as DNA, the CDR3 is TGCAGTGCTCGCCCCAAAGGGTTGGGCTATGGCTACACCTTC.

Concerning this clonotype: One base away lies a much larger clone, so this may be a sequencing read error. The chain links TRBV7-3 to TRBJ2-3; D might be TRBD1 or TRBD2, each matching 5 bases. V gave up 1 base and J gave up 1 base, with 6 bases separating them. This CDR3 spans 14 amino acids. Germline CDR1 reads SGHTA; CDR2 reads FQGTGA. This CDR3 reads CASSLMGGTDTQYF. In DNA form, the CDR3 reads TGTGCCAGCAGCTTAATGGGGGGCACAGATACGCAGTATTTT. The full variable domain, rest sourced from reference TRBV7-3 and TRBJ2-3, is GAGVSQTPSNKVTEKGKYVELRCDPISGHTALYWYRQSLGQGPEFLIYFQGTGAADDSGLPNDRFFAVRPEGSVSTLKIQRTERGDSAVYLCASSLMGGTDTQYFGPGTRLTVL.

This clonotype turned up a few times. This may be a read error: a much more frequent sequence differs by one nucleotide. The rearrangement joins TRBV6-6 to TRBJ2-7, with TRBD1 matching 9 bases. There are 15 residues in the CDR3. Germline-derived CDR1 and CDR2 are MNHNY and SVGAGI (reference sequence). Trimming removed 7 bases from V and 1 base from J; junction bases left unmatched: 8. The DNA of the CDR3 is TGTGCCAGCATCGACGCCGGGACAGGGTCCTACGAGCAGTACTTC. Its translation: CASIDAGTGSYEQYF.

Notes on this clonotype: This clone may be a read error of a much larger clone one base away. CDR3: CASSSGGALFEQFF. CDR3 nucleotide sequence: TGTGCCAGCAGCTCTGGGGGGGCCTTATTCGAGCAGTTCTTC. This chain links TRBV12-3 or TRBV12-4 with TRBJ2-1; possibly TRBD2 for D (7 bases). The V end was cut by 6 bases, the J end by 10 bases, with 19 bases between. This CDR3 is 14 amino acids long.

This sequence joins TRBV4-3 and TRBJ2-7; perhaps TRBD1 as D (6 bases). Per germline, CDR1 LGHNA and CDR2 YSLEER. Between the trimmed V and J ends, which lost 0 bases and 4 bases, there was a span of 13 bases. There are 15 residues in the CDR3. For the CDR3, the DNA is TGCGCCAGCAGCCAAGAATCACAGGGTGTTTACGAGCAGTACTTC. Its translation: CASSQESQGVYEQYF.

The rearrangement uses TRBV7-2 and TRBJ2-3; 8 nucleotides line up with TRBD2. The CDR3 totals 16 residues. V dropped 5 bases and J dropped 0; count of bases not matched to a gene: 7. Germline CDR1 reads SGHTA; CDR2 reads FQGNSA. In DNA form, the CDR3 reads TGTGCCAGCAGCCCTATCGGCGGGGGGAGCACAGATACGCAGTATTTT. Protein product: CASSPIGGGSTDTQYF.

The chain recombines TRBV4-3 with TRBJ2-1; TRBD2 agrees at 8 bases. The CDR3 length is 15 residues. After removal of 8 bases from V and 9 bases from J, the junction contained 15 bases not matched to a gene. Germline V CDR1 and CDR2: LGHNA, YSLEER. The CDR3 spells CASQVVRGASREQFF. The CDR3 DNA reads TGCGCCAGCCAAGTCGTGCGGGGGGCCAGCCGTGAGCAGTTCTTC.

In its sample, this clonotype was seen a few times. V is TRBV5-1 and J is TRBJ2-5; a possible D gene is TRBD2 (6 bases). The J call is doubtful: the DNA matches TRBJ2-7 better. The CDR3 runs to 12 residues. Germline-derived CDR1 and CDR2 are SGHRS and YFSETQ. CDR3 in amino acids: CASTGLSFEQYF. As DNA, the CDR3 is TGCGCCAGCACGGGACTCTCTTTCGAGCAGTACTTC.

This clonotype was detected only a few times. This rearrangement joins TRBV28 to TRBJ2-2, with D perhaps matching TRBD2 (6 bases). Germline CDR1 MDHEN, CDR2 SYDVKM. V shed 3 bases and J shed 1 base, with 15 bases lying between them. This CDR3 is built from 17 residues. The CDR3: CASSFLRGYRNTGELFF. CDR3 in DNA: TGTGCCAGCAGTTTTCTGCGGGGTTATCGGAACACCGGGGAGCTGTTTTTT.

This CDR3 is CASIVGGGGDIQYF. CDR3 nucleotide sequence: TGTGCCAGCATCGTAGGGGGCGGCGGGGACATTCAGTACTTC. The V call is TRBV6-1, the J call TRBJ2-4, with a weak D call TRBD1 (7 bases). This CDR3 has 14 residues. Germline CDR1 and CDR2: MNHNS and SASEGT. Between the trimmed V and J ends, which lost 7 bases and 8 bases, there was a span of 18 bases.

This sequence joins TRBV20-1 and TRBJ2-5; D is undetermined. With 4 bases removed from V and 0 bases from J, the gap between germline ends came to 12 bases. Germline CDR1 DFQATT, CDR2 SNEGSKA (reference sequence). This CDR3 has 14 residues. CDR3 amino acids: CSATVIGDQETQYF. The CDR3 nucleotides are TGCAGTGCTACGGTAATAGGCGACCAAGAGACCCAGTACTTC.

The table lists this clonotype with a few counts. The chain is built from TRBV9 and TRBJ2-3; D uncertain. Per germline, CDR1 SGDLS and CDR2 YYNGEE. The CDR3 totals 15 residues. With 5 bases removed from V and 0 bases from J, the gap between germline ends came to 13 bases. As DNA, the CDR3 is TGTGCCAGCAGTGCCAAAGGGCGGAGCACAGATACGCAGTATTTT. This codes for CASSAKGRSTDTQYF.

This CDR3 is CASSLTGLDTEAFF. DNA of the CDR3: TGCGCCAGCTCTTTGACGGGGCTTGACACTGAAGCTTTCTTT. V usage is TRBV5-1 and J usage is TRBJ1-1, with a weak D call TRBD1 (5 bases). The CDR3 runs to 14 residues. The germline CDR1 and CDR2 sequences are SGHRS and YFSETQ. V was pared by 7 bases and J by 3 bases, with 16 bases between.

This chain connects TRBV9 to TRBJ2-4; a weak D match, TRBD2 (6 bases). The CDR3 is 13 amino acids. V was trimmed by 0 bases and J by 8 bases, leaving 9 bases between them. Germline-derived CDR1 and CDR2 are SGDLS and YYNGEE. CDR3 nucleotides: TGTGCCAGCAGCGTAGTAACGGGGGACATTCAGTACTTC. This encodes CASSVVTGDIQYF. Drawing the rest from reference TRBV9 and TRBJ2-4, the complete variable domain is DSGVTQTPKHLITATGQRVTLRCSPRSGDLSVYWYQQSLDQGLQFLIQYYNGEERAKGNILERFSAQQFPDLHSELNLSSLELGDSALYFCASSVVTGDIQYFGAGTRLSVL.

V is TRBV24-1 and J is TRBJ2-5; D possibly corresponds to TRBD1 (5 bases). Between the trimmed V and J ends, which lost 2 bases and 2 bases, there was a span of 11 bases. The CDR3 totals 15 residues. CDR1 is KGHDR, CDR2 SFDVKD, per germline. CDR3 amino acids: CATSDSGRAQETQYF. The CDR3 coding sequence is TGTGCCACCAGTGATTCGGGCAGGGCACAAGAGACCCAGTACTTC.

To note about this clonotype: It is likely a read error, because the conserved phenylalanine at the end of the CDR3 is missing. V gene TRBV7-2 combines with J gene TRBJ2-7; tentatively, D is TRBD2 (7 bases). Germline assignment: CDR1 SGHTA and CDR2 FQGNSA. The V end was cut by 5 bases, the J end by 0 bases, with 17 bases between. The CDR3 extends over 16 amino acids. In DNA form, the CDR3 reads TGTGCCAGCAGCCATGGGGGGGCATCTAGCTCCTACGAGCAGTACTTA. Translated, it gives CASSHGGASSSYEQYL.

This sequence joins TRBV7-2 and TRBJ2-1; D is unresolved. The germline V and J ends were trimmed by 5 bases and 9 bases, with 11 bases remaining between them. Germline V lookup: CDR1 SGHTA, CDR2 FQGNSA. This CDR3 has 12 amino acids. In DNA form, the CDR3 reads TGTGCCAGCAGCCCCATGGGCGGTGAGCAGTTCTTC. Translation: CASSPMGGEQFF.

This clonotype came up a few times. CDR3 loop: CATSDLPGGAQSNRNEQFF. The CDR3 DNA is TGTGCCACCAGTGATTTGCCAGGTGGGGCCCAATCGAACCGCAATGAGCAGTTCTTC. V is TRBV24-1 and J is TRBJ2-1; D possibly corresponds to TRBD1 (5 bases). V shed 0 bases and J shed 6 bases, with 23 bases lying between them. Germline V gives CDR1 KGHDR, CDR2 SFDVKD. The CDR3 covers 19 residues.

This chain joins TRBV29-1 and TRBJ2-5; no clear D. The J call may not be correct, given that the DNA end is closer to TRBJ2-7. The CDR3 runs 15 residues. Looked up from germline, CDR1 is SQVTM and CDR2 is ANQGSEA. CDR3 DNA: TGCAGCGTTGTGACATCCCTTCAAATTCCCTACGAGCAGTACTTC. Translating it yields CSVVTSLQIPYEQYF.

The CDR3 reads CASSIGQFYSYEQYF. The CDR3, as DNA: TGTGCCAGCAGCATTGGCCAGTTCTACTCCTACGAGCAGTACTTC. This chain joins TRBV9 and TRBJ2-7; D is undetermined. This CDR3 contains 15 residues. CDR1 and CDR2 (germline): SGDLS, YYNGEE. Trimming stripped 4 bases from V and 0 bases from J, with 14 bases between.

The V gene is TRBV6-5, the J gene TRBJ2-7; D uncertain. The CDR3 consists of 14 residues. Trimming pared 5 bases from V and 3 bases from J, leaving 14 bases between. CDR1 and CDR2 from the germline V gene are MNHEY and SVGAGI. The CDR3 spells CASSDRPVGYEQYF. Here the CDR3 DNA reads TGTGCCAGCAGTGACCGGCCAGTTGGCTACGAGCAGTACTTC.

This clonotype is a singleton in its sample. The chain has TRBV20-1 and TRBJ1-2; 7 bases fit TRBD1. Per the germline V gene, CDR1 is DFQATT and CDR2 is SNEGSKA (reference sequence). This CDR3 spans 14 amino acids. Unmatched junction bases numbered 12, after V lost 5 bases and J lost 6 bases. Written as DNA, the CDR3 is TGCAGTGCTGCCCCTACAGGGGTTGGAAATGGCTACACCTTC. Translating it yields CSAAPTGVGNGYTF.

The chain links TRBV2 to TRBJ2-5, with 9 bases that match TRBD1. The DNA matches TRBJ2-7 better at its end, which makes the J call doubtful. CDR1 is SNHLY, CDR2 FYNNEI, per germline. The CDR3 totals 13 residues. The CDR3 DNA reads as TGTGCCGGCGGGGGACAGGGAACCTACGAGCAGTACTTC. It is translated as CAGGGQGTYEQYF.

This clonotype was counted many times. This rearrangement joins TRBV4-3 to TRBJ2-1; weak D call: TRBD2 (7 bases). The CDR3 is 18 amino acids. V was pared by 2 bases and J by 8 bases, with 25 bases between. Looked up from germline, CDR1 is LGHNA and CDR2 is YSLEER. This CDR3 is CASSQPSRAGGGGHEQFF. In DNA, the CDR3 is TGCGCCAGCAGCCAACCTTCACGGGCAGGAGGGGGGGGTCATGAGCAGTTCTTC.

The sample holds a few counts of this clonotype. The V gene is TRBV10-3, the J gene TRBJ2-1; 10 positions match TRBD2. CDR1 is ENHRY and CDR2 is SYGVKD in the germline V gene. CDR3 length: 16 residues. Trimming removed 4 bases from V and 5 bases from J; junction bases left unmatched: 8. In DNA, the CDR3 is TGTGCCATCAGTGTCCAGCGGGAGGGCCCCAACAATGAGCAGTTCTTC. Residues: CAISVQREGPNNEQFF.